Presented here are 12 T cell receptor beta chains from one specimen sequenced in a study of blood T cell repertoires in COVID-19. Some clones are missing from TCRdb's copy, which holds only in-frame ones; the method was immunoSEQ multiplex PCR. The data hold fewer than 150,000 clones, with 65% to 90% observed a single time. Material for sequencing was peripheral blood. The origin of the receptors is a man between 50 and 59 years old with acute or convalescent COVID-19.

This clone showed up just a few times. The rearrangement joins TRBV6-5 to TRBJ2-1; TRBD2 agrees at 8 bases. CDR1 and CDR2 (germline): MNHEY, SVGAGI. The CDR3 runs to 13 residues. Trimming removed 4 bases from V and 12 bases from J; junction bases left unmatched: 8. The CDR3 here is CASSSGGVRMQFF. CDR3 coding DNA: TGTGCCAGCAGTTCGGGAGGGGTGAGGATGCAGTTCTTC.

The chain employs TRBV10-2 and TRBJ2-2; 7 nucleotides agree with TRBD2. CDR1 is WSHSY and CDR2 is SAAADI in the germline V gene. The CDR3 is 14 amino acids. V shed 8 bases and J 4 bases; nucleotides not matched to a gene: 7. The CDR3 loop is CASWGGLSTGELFF. In DNA, the CDR3 is TGCGCCAGCTGGGGAGGGTTGAGCACCGGGGAGCTGTTTTTT.

V usage is TRBV18 and J usage is TRBJ1-4; the D gene is possibly TRBD1 (6 bases). The CDR3 contains 16 residues. Germline lookup yields CDR1 KGHSH and CDR2 LQKENI. Trimming removed 6 bases from V and 6 bases from J, with 20 bases in between. Here the CDR3 reads CASSAQPTGDDEKLFF. The CDR3 DNA reads as TGTGCCAGCTCCGCACAACCGACAGGAGATGATGAAAAACTGTTTTTT.

The chain links TRBV2 to TRBJ1-4; a possible D gene is TRBD1 (5 bases). CDR3 length: 16 residues. The V gene's germline CDR1 is SNHLY and CDR2 FYNNEI. Trimming pared 5 bases from V and 5 bases from J, leaving 18 bases between. The CDR3 nucleotides are TGTGCCAGCAGTACCCTGACAGAACTTAGAAATGAAAAACTGTTTTTT. Translating gives CASSTLTELRNEKLFF.

CDR3 protein: CASSPKLGQGYGYTF. CDR3 nucleotides: TGTGCCAGCAGCCCCAAGCTCGGACAGGGGTACGGCTACACCTTC. The chain combines TRBV14 with TRBJ1-2; the match to TRBD1 covers 9 bases. The CDR3 extends over 15 amino acids. V dropped 4 bases and J dropped 8; count of bases not matched to a gene: 11. Germline V CDR1 and CDR2: SGHDN, FVKESK.

The chain combines TRBV3-1 (or the pseudogene TRBV3-2) with TRBJ2-2, with 8 bases aligning to TRBD2. The CDR3 consists of 18 residues. The ends lost 0 bases at V and 4 bases at J; junction bases unmatched: 10. Germline CDR1 reads LGHDT; CDR2 reads YNNKEL (reference sequence). CDR3 residues: CASSQDFGRGGGTGELFF. CDR3 nucleotide sequence: TGTGCCAGCAGCCAAGATTTTGGTCGGGGGGGCGGCACCGGGGAGCTGTTTTTT.

The V call is TRBV19, the J call TRBJ1-2; TRBD1 matches at 8 bases. V shed 3 bases, J shed 4 bases, and the junction held 7 bases outside the gene matches. Germline V gene sequence: CDR1 LNHDA, CDR2 SQIVND (reference sequence). This CDR3 is 15 amino acids long. The CDR3 coding sequence is TGTGCCAGTAGTATTCCAGGGGGCGGTGGCTATGGCTACACCTTC. Its translation: CASSIPGGGGYGYTF.

The rearrangement uses TRBV24-1 and TRBJ2-7; TRBD1 agrees at 9 bases. CDR1 KGHDR and CDR2 SFDVKD come from the germline V gene. The CDR3 loop spans 16 amino acids. The V segment lost 3 bases and the J segment 2 bases; nucleotides outside the gene matches: 7. CDR3 protein: CATSDVGTGKAYEQYF. The CDR3 nucleotides read TGTGCCACCAGTGATGTCGGGACAGGGAAAGCCTACGAGCAGTACTTC.

V gene TRBV6-4 combines with J gene TRBJ2-5; 9 positions agree with TRBD2. Germline lookup yields CDR1 MRHNA and CDR2 SNTAGT. CDR3 size: 16 residues. With V trimmed by 1 base and J by 4 bases, 7 bases remained unmatched. The CDR3 loop reads CASSDWVAGAGETQYF. CDR3 nucleotide sequence: TGTGCCAGCAGTGACTGGGTAGCGGGAGCAGGAGAGACCCAGTACTTC.

This sequence joins TRBV5-1 and TRBJ2-7; TRBD1 agrees at 11 bases. There are 15 residues in the CDR3. Trimming removed 5 bases from V and 5 bases from J; junction bases left unmatched: 9. Per the germline V gene, CDR1 is SGHRS and CDR2 is YFSETQ. CDR3 amino acids: CASSSHPGQGDEQYF. CDR3 in DNA: TGCGCCAGCAGTTCTCACCCGGGACAGGGGGACGAGCAGTACTTC.

In nucleotides, the CDR3 is TGCGCCAGCAGTGGGACAGGGGCTAATGAAAAACTGTTTTTT. This gives the protein CASSGTGANEKLFF. The genes are TRBV5-1 and TRBJ1-4; 10 bases agree with TRBD1. The germline V gene has CDR1 SGHRS and CDR2 YFSETQ. The ends lost 5 bases at V and 3 bases at J; junction bases unmatched: 1. CDR3 size: 14 residues.

V is TRBV7-9 and J is TRBJ1-5; 11 bases map to TRBD1. The J segment lost 0 bases and the V segment lost 3 bases, leaving 7 bases of the junction unmatched. The CDR3 loop spans 18 amino acids. The germline CDR1 and CDR2 sequences are SEHNR and FQNEAQ (reference sequence). The DNA for the CDR3 is TGTGCCAGCAGCTTCGGGACAGGGGGAGTATATAGCAATCAGCCCCAGCATTTT. Its translation is CASSFGTGGVYSNQPQHF.